This is a list of T cell receptor beta chains from one sample in a study of tissue T cells after allogeneic stem cell transplantation. The assay was immunoSEQ multiplex PCR, and TCRdb's table has in-frame clones only and misses some. The table shows 6,000 or so clones, with roughly three fifths occurring only once. Here the sequenced sample was tissue from the jejunum, taken at autopsy. These receptors were taken from a male donor at least 60 years old with lung cancer. Each CDR3 is given with its conserved first and last residue. The D gene is left open where the match is weak. Not every row has a clone size; where given, it reads once, few, many or a size class.

TRBV6-5	TRBJ2-1	NA	TRBD2	TGTGCCAGCAGTTACGGCGGGGGTTTTTACAATGAGCAGTTCTTC	CASSYGGGFYNEQFF
TRBV10-3	TRBJ1-5	NA	NA	TGTGCCATCAGTGCGGCCCCTAGCAATCAGCCCCAGCATTTT	CAISAAPSNQPQHF
TRBV29-1	TRBJ2-1	NA	TRBD1	TGCAGCGTTGAAGATCCGGACAGGGACTCCTACAATGAGCAGTTCTTC	CSVEDPDRDSYNEQFF
TRBV24-1	TRBJ2-5	NA	NA	TGTGCCACCAGTGACCCGACAGGCCAGTACCAAGAGACCCAGTACTTC	CATSDPTGQYQETQYF
TRBV5-1	TRBJ2-5	NA	TRBD2	TGCGCCAGCAGCCCCCGGGAGGGTGGGGGGCAAGAGACCCAGTACTTC	CASSPREGGGQETQYF
TRBV12-3/TRBV12-4	TRBJ1-5	NA	TRBD1	TGTGCCAGCGGGACAGCAAGCAATCAGCCCCAGCATTTT	CASGTASNQPQHF
TRBV30	TRBJ2-5	NA	NA	TGTGCCTGGGAGGGGGGAGAGACCCAGTACTTC	CAWEGGETQYF
TRBV6-2/TRBV6-3	TRBJ2-7	once	TRBD2	TGTGCCAGCAGCCTACTAGCGGGAGGATCCGAGCAGTACTTC	CASSLLAGGSEQYF
TRBV12-3/TRBV12-4	TRBJ1-2	NA	NA	TGTGCCAGCAGGCCCGGCGGGGGCTATGGCTACACCTTC	CASRPGGGYGYTF
TRBV5-1	TRBJ2-1	NA	TRBD2	TGCGCCAGCAGCTCGACTAGCGGGGGAACTAATGAGCAGTTCTTC	CASSSTSGGTNEQFF
TRBV5-1	TRBJ2-5	few	NA	TGCGCCAGCAGCTTGGAAAAAGAGACCCAGTACTTC	CASSLEKETQYF
TRBV30	TRBJ1-3	NA	NA	TGTGCCTGGAGTCCCGGGGTGGCGGTTCTGTCGCCCGGCATATATTTT	CAWSPGVAVLSPGIYF
TRBV30	TRBJ1-6	NA	TRBD1	TGTGCCGGGGGACAGGAGCCCCCACCCCTCCACTTT	CAGGQEPPPLHF
TRBV4-1	TRBJ1-1	medium-sized	NA	TGCGCCAGCAGCCGGGGGTGGTCAGGGAGGGACACTGAAGCTTTCTTT	CASSRGWSGRDTEAFF
TRBV4-1	TRBJ2-7	NA	TRBD2	TGCGCCAGCAGCCAAGTGGGACTAGCGGGGTTGGAGCAGTACTTC	CASSQVGLAGLEQYF
TRBV7-3	TRBJ2-2	few	TRBD2	TGTGCCAGCAGCCCTAAGGGGCAGGGGATAGCGGGAGACACCGGGGAGCTGTTTTTT	CASSPKGQGIAGDTGELFF
TRBV19	TRBJ1-4	NA	NA	TGTGCCAGTAGCAATCGACGGACGATTCTCGTTGCAACTAATGAAAAACTGTTTTTT	CASSNRRTILVATNEKLFF
TRBV7-8	TRBJ1-6	NA	TRBD1	TGTGCCAGCAGCCCCAGGGACAGTAATTCACCCCTCCACTTT	CASSPRDSNSPLHF
TRBV3-1/TRBV3-2	TRBJ2-2	NA	NA	TGTGCCAGCAGCCAATGGACCGGGGTTGACACCGGGGAGCTGTTTTTT	CASSQWTGVDTGELFF
TRBV19	TRBJ2-6	few	NA	TGTGCCAGTAGTATTGGTCCGACTGGGGCCAACGTCCTGACTTTC	CASSIGPTGANVLTF
TRBV12-5	TRBJ2-1	few	NA	TGTGCTAGTGTAGGGGGGCAGGCCTACAATGAGCAGTTCTTC	CASVGGQAYNEQFF
TRBV5-1	TRBJ2-2	few	NA	TGCGCCAGCAGCTTAGGCGAAGGGTCCGGGGAGCTGTTTTTT	CASSLGEGSGELFF
TRBV28	TRBJ2-1	NA	TRBD2	TGTGCCAGCAGTGTATTTCTTACTAGCGGGACCTTCATTGGCAATGAGCAGTTCTTC	CASSVFLTSGTFIGNEQFF
TRBV4-3	TRBJ2-1	NA	TRBD2	TGCGCCAGCAGCCAAGATCAGCGGGGGGTTCACAATGAGCAGTTCTTC	CASSQDQRGVHNEQFF
TRBV29-1	TRBJ2-7	once	TRBD2	TGCAGCGTTGAAGTTGAAGCGGGAGGCGAGCAGTACTTC	CSVEVEAGGEQYF
TRBV27	TRBJ1-5	NA	NA	TGTGCCAGCAGTGAAGTCGCCAATCAGCCCCAGCATTTT	CASSEVANQPQHF
TRBV2	TRBJ2-5	NA	NA	TGTGCCATTCCTTTCGCGAGGATCTCTGGAGAGACCCAGTACTTC	CAIPFARISGETQYF
TRBV10-1	TRBJ2-2	medium-sized	NA	TGCGCCAGCAGCCCCGGTCTGAGGAAGGGAGGGAACACCGGGGAGCTGTTTTTT	CASSPGLRKGGNTGELFF
TRBV12-3/TRBV12-4	TRBJ2-7	few	NA	TGTGCCAGCAGCCTCACAGGGTTGGGGGAGCAGTACTTC	CASSLTGLGEQYF
TRBV11-2	TRBJ2-1	NA	TRBD2	TGTGCCAGCAGCCCGTATAGCGGGGGGGCGGGTAATGAGCAGTTCTTC	CASSPYSGGAGNEQFF
TRBV7-2	TRBJ2-1	NA	NA	TGTGCCAGCAGCCGCTCGCTTGAGCAGTTCTTC	CASSRSLEQFF
TRBV5-1	TRBJ2-7	NA	NA	TGCGCCAGCAGCTTGGTCGACAGCTACGAGCAGTACTTC	CASSLVDSYEQYF
TRBV12-3/TRBV12-4	TRBJ2-7	NA	NA	TGTGCCAGCAGTCGAGACTTCTACGAGCAGTACTTC	CASSRDFYEQYF
TRBV18	TRBJ2-7	few	TRBD1	TGTGCCAGCTCACCAGCCCAGGGGGCGGGTGAGCAGTACTTC	CASSPAQGAGEQYF
TRBV6-5	TRBJ2-7	NA	TRBD1	TGTGCCAGTCTACAAGGGCAGGGGGCCGGGGAGCAGTACTTC	CASLQGQGAGEQYF
TRBV2	TRBJ2-7	NA	TRBD2	TGTGCCTCACGTGGGGAGGGGAGCTACGAGCAGTACTTC	CASRGEGSYEQYF
TRBV5-4	TRBJ1-2	once	TRBD1	TGTGCCAGCAGCTTCCCCAAGGACAGGGCTCATGGCTACACCTTC	CASSFPKDRAHGYTF